This is a list of T cell receptor beta chains from one sample in a study of T cell repertoires in cytomegalovirus infection. Each CDR3 protein gets one entry after TCRdb re-called the reads with MiXCR. Seen here are more than 400,000 distinct CDR3 sequences, roughly 29% observed once, and the top ten hold around 14%. The sequencing sample was made of PBMCs. These receptors came from a human donor in good health (CMV status not recorded). Some clones in this sample may be carry-over from other donors' samples. The CDR3 runs from the conserved cysteine through the conserved F or W. The D gene is left open where the match is weak. Expanded clones get a size class; other rows say once, few or many, or leave the size out.

J gene | clone size | D gene | V gene | CDR3 protein | CDR3 DNA
TRBJ1-1 | once | - | TRBV5-6 | CASSSRRATEAFF | TGTGCCAGCAGTTCGCGACGGGCGACTGAAGCTTTCTTT
TRBJ2-7 | few | - | TRBV4-3 | CASSQVADRSYEQYF | TGCGCCAGCAGCCAAGTCGCAGACAGAAGTTACGAGCAGTACTTC
TRBJ1-6 | - | - | TRBV14 | CASSQLAGNSPLHF | TGTGCCAGCAGCCAATTAGCGGGAAATTCACCCCTCCACTTT
TRBJ2-1 | - | TRBD2 | TRBV19 | CASSIGWETSGNNEQFF | TGTGCCAGTAGTATAGGGTGGGAGACTAGCGGGAACAATGAGCAGTTCTTC
TRBJ1-2 | - | - | TRBV28 | CASSLIGSPSGGYTF | TGTGCCAGCAGTTTAATTGGATCCCCGAGCGGTGGCTACACCTTC
TRBJ2-1 | - | - | TRBV28 | CATRVGGLGASYNEQFF | TGTGCCACCCGGGTGGGGGGCCTGGGTGCTTCCTACAATGAGCAGTTCTTC
TRBJ2-6 | - | TRBD2 | TRBV18 | CASSPKGSGSSGANVLTF | TGTGCCAGCTCACCAAAGGGTAGCGGGAGCTCTGGGGCCAACGTCCTGACTTTC
TRBJ1-5 | few | - | TRBV28 | CASSLPGASNQPQHF | TGTGCCAGCAGTCTGCCGGGAGCGAGCAATCAGCCCCAGCATTTT
TRBJ1-2 | few | - | TRBV29-1 | CSASERLSYGYTF | TGCAGCGCATCGGAACGACTCTCCTATGGCTACACCTTC
TRBJ2-5 | few | TRBD2 | TRBV5-4 | CASSLVTPGGRETQYF | TGTGCCAGCAGCTTGGTGACCCCGGGAGGGAGAGAGACCCAGTACTTC
TRBJ2-1 | - | - | TRBV7-8 | CASSSYTPISYNEQFF | TGTGCCAGCAGCTCCTACACTCCAATCTCCTACAATGAGCAGTTCTTC
TRBJ2-3 | - | TRBD2 | TRBV9 | CATGREGSRTDTQYF | TGTGCCACCGGGCGGGAGGGTTCTCGCACAGATACGCAGTATTTT
TRBJ1-1 | few | - | TRBV10-3 | CAISESLREMNTEAFF | TGTGCCATCAGTGAGTCCCTGAGGGAAATGAACACTGAAGCTTTCTTT
TRBJ2-7 | once | - | TRBV6-1 | CASSEAGQYYEQYF | TGTGCCAGCAGTGAAGCGGGCCAATACTACGAGCAGTACTTC
TRBJ1-2 | - | - | TRBV20-1 | CSAPIEVGDGYTF | TGCAGTGCCCCCATCGAAGTCGGCGATGGCTACACCTTC
TRBJ2-5 | - | - | TRBV5-4 | CASGPRRGETQYF | TGTGCCAGCGGACCCCGGCGCGGGGAGACCCAGTACTTC
TRBJ1-4 | - | - | TRBV20-1 | CSAPAPPYATNEKLFF | TGCAGTGCTCCCGCCCCACCCTATGCAACTAATGAAAAACTGTTTTTT
TRBJ1-2 | many | - | TRBV7-2 | CASSSGASEYGYTF | TGTGCCAGCAGCTCAGGGGCAAGTGAATATGGCTACACCTTC
TRBJ1-1 | - | TRBD1 | TRBV19 | CASSARQGNYNTEAFF | TGTGCCAGTAGTGCCCGACAGGGCAACTACAACACTGAAGCTTTCTTT
TRBJ1-1 | few | - | TRBV7-9 | CASSSPPGRLNTEAFF | TGTGCCAGCAGCTCCCCTCCGGGACGGTTAAACACTGAAGCTTTCTTT
TRBJ2-7 | many | - | TRBV7-2 | CASSSNIEQYF | TGTGCCAGCAGCTCTAACATCGAGCAGTACTTC
TRBJ2-5 | - | TRBD2 | TRBV20-1 | CSASSGAPGETQYF | TGCAGTGCATCTAGCGGGGCCCCGGGAGAGACCCAGTACTTC
TRBJ2-5 | few | - | TRBV7-2 | CASSLAHETQYF | TGTGCCAGCAGCTTAGCACACGAGACCCAGTACTTC
TRBJ2-4 | many | - | TRBV7-8 | CASSLRTRGANDKLLAKNIQYF | TGTGCCAGCAGCTTAAGAACACGCGGGGCCAACGATAAACTTCTAGCCAAAAACATTCAGTACTTC
TRBJ2-7 | - | - | TRBV7-4 | CASSLNAVASSYEQYF | TGTGCCAGCAGCTTAAATGCCGTGGCCAGCTCCTACGAGCAGTACTTC
TRBJ1-2 | many | - | TRBV7-8 | CASSPRVSYGYTF | TGTGCCAGCAGCCCGCGGGTTAGCTATGGCTACACCTTC
TRBJ2-1 | - | - | TRBV7-2 | CASSLFSATYNEQFF | TGTGCCAGCAGCTTATTTAGCGCCACCTACAATGAGCAGTTCTTC
TRBJ1-1 | - | - | TRBV12-3/TRBV12-4 | CASQGTEAFF | TGTGCCAGCCAGGGAACTGAAGCTTTCTTT
TRBJ2-1 | - | TRBD2 | TRBV27 | CASSFSAGGSYNEQFF | TGTGCCAGCAGTTTCTCAGCGGGAGGCTCCTACAATGAGCAGTTCTTC
TRBJ1-5 | few | - | TRBV30 | CAWSASSGNQPQHF | TGTGCCTGGAGTGCGAGTTCGGGGAATCAGCCCCAGCATTTT
TRBJ2-3 | - | - | TRBV6-1 | CASSLNGASTDTQYF | TGTGCCAGCAGCTTAAACGGCGCTAGCACAGATACGCAGTATTTT
TRBJ2-1 | many | TRBD1 | TRBV7-2 | CASSLASLGQGRSWDNEQFF | TGTGCCAGCAGCTTAGCGAGCCTGGGACAGGGCCGATCATGGGACAATGAGCAGTTCTTC
TRBJ1-1 | few | - | TRBV10-3 | CAISESVINTEAFF | TGTGCCATCAGTGAGTCTGTGATAAACACTGAAGCTTTCTTT
TRBJ1-2 | few | - | TRBV29-1 | CSVEVSRYGYTF | TGCAGCGTTGAAGTCAGCCGATATGGCTACACCTTC
TRBJ2-1 | - | - | TRBV11-2 | CASSLDRDYGYNEQFF | TGTGCCAGCAGCTTAGATAGGGATTATGGGTACAATGAGCAGTTCTTC
TRBJ1-3 | - | - | TRBV5-1 | CASSLEGTSRENTIYF | TGCGCCAGCAGCTTGGAGGGGACGAGTCGTGAAAACACCATATATTTT
TRBJ2-5 | many | - | TRBV7-2 | CASSLMLVGGETQYF | TGTGCCAGCAGCTTAATGCTAGTGGGGGGAGAGACCCAGTACTTC
TRBJ2-3 | - | - | TRBV9 | CASSNRGLTAQDTQYF | TGTGCCAGCAGCAACCGGGGGCTAACGGCACAAGATACGCAGTATTTT
TRBJ2-2 | few | TRBD2 | TRBV7-2 | CASSLGTLAGAGELFF | TGTGCCAGCAGCTTAGGAACCCTAGCGGGAGCCGGGGAGCTGTTTTTT
TRBJ2-1 | few | TRBD2 | TRBV27 | CASRIAGGSSYNEQFF | TGTGCCAGCAGGATAGCGGGAGGGAGCTCCTACAATGAGCAGTTCTTC